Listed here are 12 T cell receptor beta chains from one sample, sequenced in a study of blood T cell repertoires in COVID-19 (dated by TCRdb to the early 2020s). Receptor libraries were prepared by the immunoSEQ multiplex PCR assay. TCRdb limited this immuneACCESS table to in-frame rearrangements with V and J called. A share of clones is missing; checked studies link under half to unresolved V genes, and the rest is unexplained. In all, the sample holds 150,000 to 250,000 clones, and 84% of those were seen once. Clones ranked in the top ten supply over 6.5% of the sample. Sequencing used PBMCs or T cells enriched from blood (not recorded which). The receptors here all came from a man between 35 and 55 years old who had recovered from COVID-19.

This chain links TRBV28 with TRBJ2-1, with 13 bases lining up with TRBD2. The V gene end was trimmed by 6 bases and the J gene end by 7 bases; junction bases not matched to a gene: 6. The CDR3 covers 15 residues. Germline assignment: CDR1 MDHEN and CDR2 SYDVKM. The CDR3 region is CASRRLAGGGNEQFF. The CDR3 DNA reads TGTGCCAGCAGGAGACTAGCGGGGGGCGGGAATGAGCAGTTCTTC.

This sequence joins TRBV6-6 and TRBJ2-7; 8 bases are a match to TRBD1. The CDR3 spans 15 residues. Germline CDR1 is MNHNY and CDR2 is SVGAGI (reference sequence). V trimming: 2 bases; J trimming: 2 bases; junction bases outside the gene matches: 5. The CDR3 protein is CASSYLRTGPYEQYF. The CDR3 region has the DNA TGTGCCAGCAGTTACCTCCGGACAGGGCCCTACGAGCAGTACTTC.

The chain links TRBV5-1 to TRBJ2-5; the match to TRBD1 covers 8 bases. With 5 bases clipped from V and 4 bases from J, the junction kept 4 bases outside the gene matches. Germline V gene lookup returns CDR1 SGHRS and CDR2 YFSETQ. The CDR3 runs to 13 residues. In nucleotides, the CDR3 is TGCGCCAGCAGTAGCGACAGGGGAGAGACCCAGTACTTC. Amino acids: CASSSDRGETQYF.

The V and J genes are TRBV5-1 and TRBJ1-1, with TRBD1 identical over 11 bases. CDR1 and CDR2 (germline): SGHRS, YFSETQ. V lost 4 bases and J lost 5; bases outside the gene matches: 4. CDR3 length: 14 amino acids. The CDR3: CASSTGTGGTEAFF. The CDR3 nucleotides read TGCGCCAGCAGCACGGGGACAGGGGGGACTGAAGCTTTCTTT.

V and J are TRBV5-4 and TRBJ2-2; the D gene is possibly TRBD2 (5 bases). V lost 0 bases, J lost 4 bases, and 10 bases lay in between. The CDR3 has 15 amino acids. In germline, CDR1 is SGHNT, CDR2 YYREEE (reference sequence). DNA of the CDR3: TGTGCCAGCAGCTTGGGAGGACTTTTCACCGGGGAGCTGTTTTTT. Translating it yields CASSLGGLFTGELFF. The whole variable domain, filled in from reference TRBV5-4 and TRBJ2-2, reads ETGVTQSPTHLIKTRGQQVTLRCSSQSGHNTVSWYQQALGQGPQFIFQYYREEENGRGNFPPRFSGLQFPNYSSELNVNALELDDSALYLCASSLGGLFTGELFFGEGSRLTVL.

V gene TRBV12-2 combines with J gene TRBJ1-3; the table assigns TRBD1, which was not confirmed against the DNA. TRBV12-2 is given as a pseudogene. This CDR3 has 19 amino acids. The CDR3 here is CASRLEGTGSLLTGNTIYF. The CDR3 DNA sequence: TGTGCAAGTCGCTTAGAGGGGACAGGGTCCCTTTTGACTGGAAACACCATATATTTT.

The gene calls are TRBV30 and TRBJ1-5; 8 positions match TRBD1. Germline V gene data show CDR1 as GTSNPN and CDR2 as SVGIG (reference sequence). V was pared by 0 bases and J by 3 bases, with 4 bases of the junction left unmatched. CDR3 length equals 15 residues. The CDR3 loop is CAWSVTGGINQPQHF. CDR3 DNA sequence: TGTGCCTGGAGTGTAACAGGGGGTATCAATCAGCCCCAGCATTTT.

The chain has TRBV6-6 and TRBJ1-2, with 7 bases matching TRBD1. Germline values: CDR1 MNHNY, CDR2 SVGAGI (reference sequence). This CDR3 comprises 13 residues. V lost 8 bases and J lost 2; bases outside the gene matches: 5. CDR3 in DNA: TGTGCCAGCGGCAGGGACAGAAACTATGGCTACACCTTC. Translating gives CASGRDRNYGYTF.

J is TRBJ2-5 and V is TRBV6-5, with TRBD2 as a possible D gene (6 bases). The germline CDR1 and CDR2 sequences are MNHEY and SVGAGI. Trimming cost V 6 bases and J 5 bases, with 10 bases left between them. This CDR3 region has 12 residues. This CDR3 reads CASRTSSETQYF. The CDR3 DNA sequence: TGTGCCAGCAGGACTAGTTCGGAGACCCAGTACTTC.

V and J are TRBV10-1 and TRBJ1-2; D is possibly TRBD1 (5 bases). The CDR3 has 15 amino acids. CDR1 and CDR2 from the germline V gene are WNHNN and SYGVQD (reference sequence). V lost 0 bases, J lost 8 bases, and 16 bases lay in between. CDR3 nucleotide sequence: TGCGCCAGCAGTGAGTCGAGGAGACAGCCAAAAGGCTACACCTTC. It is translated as CASSESRRQPKGYTF.

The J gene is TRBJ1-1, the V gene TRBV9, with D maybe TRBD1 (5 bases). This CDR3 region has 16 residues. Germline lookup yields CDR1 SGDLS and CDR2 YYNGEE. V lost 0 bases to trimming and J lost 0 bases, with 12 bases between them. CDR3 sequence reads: CASSVDPGHMNTEAFF. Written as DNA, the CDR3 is TGTGCCAGCAGCGTAGATCCCGGACATATGAACACTGAAGCTTTCTTT.

The CDR3 region has the DNA TGTGCCAGCAGTTCCTACCGCACCGGTGGTGGCTACACCTTC. This codes for CASSSYRTGGGYTF. This rearrangement joins TRBV27 to TRBJ1-2; D not resolved. CDR1 is MNHEY, CDR2 SMNVEV, per germline (reference sequence). The CDR3 is 14 amino acids. Trimming took 4 bases from V and 7 from J, leaving 16 bases between them.